One sample yielded the 31 T cell receptor beta chains listed below, sequenced in a study of cytomegalovirus exposure and HLA in healthy donors (TCRdb year 2017). The method behind the library was the immunoSEQ multiplex PCR assay. For the multiplex PCR, a mixture combining 60 forward primers for TCR Vbeta segments and 13 reverse primers for TCR Jbeta segments was used. This is the immuneACCESS table as TCRdb keeps it, with only in-frame sequences that have V and J called. A part of the clones is gone; compared with another copy, unresolved V genes explain less than half, and the rest is unexplained. The table for this sample lists fewer than 200,000 clones; roughly 80% of them were counted only once. The ten biggest clones cover over 0.65% of the sample. Source material: PBMCs. Receptors were obtained from a woman aged 18-29 years in good health and CMV-seronegative.

This chain uses TRBV2 with TRBJ2-5; 10 nucleotides agree with TRBD2. The CDR3 length is 16 residues. Germline CDR1 reads SNHLY; CDR2 reads FYNNEI. The trim removed 1 base at V and 2 bases at J, leaving 4 bases unmatched. CDR3 in amino acids: CASSEGLAGVQETQYF. CDR3 DNA: TGTGCCAGCAGTGAAGGGCTAGCGGGGGTACAAGAGACCCAGTACTTC.

The table lists this clone with a count of one. The chain employs TRBV9 and TRBJ2-5; 7 bases line up with TRBD2. Trimming at V came to 0 bases and at J to 7 bases, leaving 6 bases not matched to a gene. The germline gives CDR1 SGDLS, CDR2 YYNGEE. CDR3 length: 14 amino acids. The CDR3 spells CASSVVRDYGTQYF. CDR3 DNA: TGTGCCAGCAGCGTAGTAAGGGACTATGGGACCCAGTACTTC.

The chain has TRBV27 and TRBJ2-1; 15 nucleotides align to TRBD2. The CDR3 has 20 amino acids. V trimming: 4 bases; J trimming: 2 bases; junction bases outside the gene matches: 12. Germline-derived CDR1 and CDR2 are MNHEY and SMNVEV (reference sequence). This CDR3 reads CASSSPGLAGGIEAYNEQFF. The CDR3 DNA is TGTGCCAGCAGTTCACCGGGACTAGCGGGAGGTATAGAAGCCTACAATGAGCAGTTCTTC.

The chain carries TRBV6-1 and TRBJ2-7; TRBD1 matches at 7 bases. The CDR3 length is 14 residues. With 6 bases clipped from V and 2 bases from J, the junction kept 7 bases outside the gene matches. Germline CDR1 is MNHNS and CDR2 is SASEGT. The CDR3 loop reads CASSRTGETYEQYF. The CDR3 bases are TGTGCCAGCAGCAGGACAGGAGAAACCTACGAGCAGTACTTC.

The chain uses TRBV2 and TRBJ1-5; D not resolved. The ends were cut back, 4 bases at V and 0 bases at J, with 10 bases in the middle. The germline gives CDR1 SNHLY, CDR2 FYNNEI. The CDR3 runs 15 residues. The CDR3: CASSGLPLSNQPQHF. CDR3 bases: TGTGCCAGCAGTGGGCTGCCGCTTAGCAATCAGCCCCAGCATTTT. The full variable domain, with the rest looked up from reference TRBV2 and TRBJ1-5, is EPEVTQTPSHQVTQMGQEVILRCVPISNHLYFYWYRQILGQKVEFLVSFYNNEISEKSEIFDDQFSVERPDGSNFTLKIRSTKLEDSAMYFCASSGLPLSNQPQHFGDGTRLSIL.

This clone came up a few times. The chain recombines TRBV6-4 with TRBJ2-1; 10 bases agree with TRBD2. The CDR3 totals 16 residues. Trimming at V came to 0 bases and at J to 3 bases, leaving 2 bases not matched to a gene. Germline V gene data show CDR1 as MRHNA and CDR2 as SNTAGT. Here the CDR3 reads CASSDSPSGSYNEQFF. In nucleotides, the CDR3 is TGTGCCAGCAGTGACTCCCCTAGCGGGAGCTACAATGAGCAGTTCTTC.

The V and J genes are TRBV28 and TRBJ2-5; TRBD2 might be the D (5 bases). Trimming left V 6 bases short and J 4 bases short, with 18 bases between. Germline CDR1 MDHEN, CDR2 SYDVKM. The CDR3 spans 15 residues. CDR3 residues: CASSPGIRAVETQYF. The CDR3 DNA reads TGTGCCAGCAGCCCCGGGATTAGGGCGGTAGAGACCCAGTACTTC.

The chain couples TRBV7-2 to TRBJ2-7, with 7 bases fitting TRBD2. The germline gives CDR1 SGHTA, CDR2 FQGNSA. J was trimmed by 0 bases and V by 4 bases; bases with no gene match: 9. The CDR3 length is 16 residues. The CDR3: CASSYSRTRVSYEQYF. CDR3 nucleotide sequence: TGTGCCAGCAGCTATTCGCGGACTAGGGTCTCCTACGAGCAGTACTTC.

The chain recombines TRBV10-3 with TRBJ2-3, with 8 bases that match TRBD2. The CDR3 contains 15 residues. After removal of 2 bases from V and 2 bases from J, the junction contained 3 bases not matched to a gene. Germline CDR1 and CDR2: ENHRY and SYGVKD. In DNA, the CDR3 is TGTGCCATCAGTGAGATGCGGGAGGCCACAGATACGCAGTATTTT. As protein: CAISEMREATDTQYF.

The J gene is TRBJ2-5, the V gene TRBV6-6; maybe TRBD1 (6 bases). The length of the CDR3 is 12 residues. Looked up from germline, CDR1 is MNHNY and CDR2 is SVGAGI (reference sequence). Trimming removed 8 bases from V and 9 bases from J, with 16 bases in between. The CDR3 reads CASYGQQGAQYF. The CDR3 bases are TGTGCCAGCTACGGACAGCAAGGGGCCCAGTACTTC.

The chain has TRBV10-3 and TRBJ1-5; D gene uncertain. The CDR3 totals 17 residues. Germline CDR1 is ENHRY and CDR2 is SYGVKD. Trimming pared 4 bases from V and 0 bases from J, leaving 16 bases between. This chain's CDR3 is CAISGRQDLASNQPQHF. The CDR3 DNA sequence: TGTGCCATCAGTGGACGGCAGGACTTGGCTAGCAATCAGCCCCAGCATTTT.

V gene TRBV7-3 combines with J gene TRBJ2-5; no reliable D call. Trimming shortened V by 4 bases and J by 3 bases, and 6 bases separated the two germline ends. The germline V gene encodes CDR1 SGHTA and CDR2 FQGTGA. The CDR3 consists of 12 residues. CDR3 nucleotide sequence: TGTGCCAGCAGCTCAACCGAAGAGACCCAGTACTTC. It is translated as CASSSTEETQYF. Full variable domain (missing parts from reference TRBV7-3 and TRBJ2-5): GAGVSQTPSNKVTEKGKYVELRCDPISGHTALYWYRQSLGQGPEFLIYFQGTGAADDSGLPNDRFFAVRPEGSVSTLKIQRTERGDSAVYLCASSSTEETQYFGPGTRLLVL.

V is TRBV28 and J is TRBJ2-5; 7 bases agree with TRBD1. Trimming at V came to 6 bases and at J to 4 bases, leaving 11 bases not matched to a gene. This CDR3 spans 15 amino acids. Per the germline V gene, CDR1 is MDHEN and CDR2 is SYDVKM. As DNA, the CDR3 is TGTGCCAGCAGAACCGGGACAGTAGGTTCAGAGACCCAGTACTTC. Translating gives CASRTGTVGSETQYF.

The V gene is TRBV4-1, the J gene TRBJ1-3; the D is unclear. Trimming shortened V by 8 bases and J by 5 bases, and 10 bases separated the two germline ends. Germline V lookup: CDR1 MGHRA, CDR2 YSYEKL. The CDR3 covers 12 residues. The DNA for the CDR3 is TGCGCCAGCTCTCCTAACCGAAACACCATATATTTT. It is translated as CASSPNRNTIYF.

The chain couples TRBV9 to TRBJ1-4, with 9 bases identical to TRBD1. The CDR3 is made up of 18 amino acids. V lost 0 bases to trimming and J lost 7 bases; unmatched junction nucleotides: 13. Germline CDR1 is SGDLS and CDR2 is YYNGEE. CDR3 nucleotides: TGTGCCAGCAGCGTAGGGTTGGGACAGGGAAGGAATGGTGAAAAACTGTTTTTT. Amino acids: CASSVGLGQGRNGEKLFF.

This chain connects TRBV2 to TRBJ2-7; 10 positions match TRBD2. The germline CDR1 and CDR2 sequences are SNHLY and FYNNEI. V dropped 8 bases and J dropped 4; count of bases not matched to a gene: 5. CDR3 length: 13 residues. CDR3 region: CASSSGSDYEQYF. Written as DNA, the CDR3 is TGTGCCAGCTCTAGCGGGAGCGATTACGAGCAGTACTTC.

The gene calls are TRBV7-9 and TRBJ1-1; 11 bases match TRBD1. CDR3 size: 16 residues. V trimming: 5 bases; J trimming: 5 bases; junction bases outside the gene matches: 10. Per germline, CDR1 SEHNR and CDR2 FQNEAQ (reference sequence). The CDR3 loop reads CASSPGQGAWGTEAFF. The CDR3 DNA reads as TGTGCCAGCAGCCCTGGACAGGGGGCGTGGGGGACTGAAGCTTTCTTT.

The V call is TRBV6-5, the J call TRBJ2-5; 8 bases are a match to TRBD1. Germline V gene data show CDR1 as MNHEY and CDR2 as SVGAGI. The CDR3 runs to 16 residues. V lost 4 bases to trimming and J lost 2 bases; unmatched junction nucleotides: 9. CDR3 protein: CASSSPRGLGQETQYF. CDR3 nucleotide sequence: TGTGCCAGCAGTTCTCCCAGGGGGCTGGGTCAAGAGACCCAGTACTTC.

The DNA for the CDR3 is TGTGCCAGCAGTTTCTCGGGAACAGATACGCAGTATTTT. Protein product: CASSFSGTDTQYF. The genes are TRBV28 and TRBJ2-3; D is perhaps TRBD2 (5 bases). The CDR3 sequence is 13 residues long. The V and J ends lost 3 bases and 3 bases respectively, with 7 bases between them. CDR1 and CDR2 (germline): MDHEN, SYDVKM.

The chain is built from TRBV11-3 and TRBJ2-3; D not resolved. The CDR3 is 12 residues long. CDR1 is SGHNT and CDR2 is YENEEA in the germline V gene. The ends were cut back, 2 bases at V and 5 bases at J, with 5 bases in the middle. CDR3 DNA sequence: TGTGCCAGCAGCTTATCGGGAGATACGCAGTATTTT. It yields the protein CASSLSGDTQYF.

The chain couples TRBV28 to TRBJ2-7; 8 nucleotides align to TRBD1. CDR1 and CDR2 (germline): MDHEN, SYDVKM. The CDR3 covers 12 residues. J lost 5 bases, V lost 8 bases, and 5 bases had no gene match. CDR3 protein: CASGQGRNEQYF. The CDR3 DNA sequence: TGTGCCAGCGGACAGGGTCGGAACGAGCAGTACTTC.

The chain employs TRBV14 and TRBJ2-1; a weak D match, TRBD2 (5 bases). The V end lost 1 base, the J end lost 8 bases, and 15 bases lay between the germline ends. Germline loops: CDR1 SGHDN, CDR2 FVKESK. This CDR3 is built from 15 residues. The CDR3 here is CASSQGSSRGDEQFF. As DNA, the CDR3 is TGTGCCAGCAGCCAAGGGTCTTCTCGGGGAGATGAGCAGTTCTTC. Filled out from reference TRBV14 and TRBJ2-1, the complete variable domain reads EAGVTQFPSHSVIEKGQTVTLRCDPISGHDNLYWYRRVMGKEIKFLLHFVKESKQDESGMPNNRFLAERTGGTYSTLKVQPAELEDSGVYFCASSQGSSRGDEQFFGPGTRLTVL.

V usage is TRBV5-6 and J usage is TRBJ2-2, with 13 bases matching TRBD2. Per germline, CDR1 SGHDT and CDR2 YYEEEE. The CDR3 length is 17 residues. The V segment lost 1 base and the J segment 5 bases; nucleotides outside the gene matches: 5. CDR3 coding DNA: TGTGCCAGCAGCTTGTCAACTAGCGGGAGGGGGACCGGGGAGCTGTTTTTT. This translates into CASSLSTSGRGTGELFF.

V is TRBV5-1 and J is TRBJ2-2; TRBD1 aligns across 9 bases. CDR3 length: 15 amino acids. V gave up 3 bases and J gave up 4 bases; unmatched junction bases: 4. From germline, CDR1 is SGHRS and CDR2 YFSETQ. The CDR3: CASSYRGPGTGELFF. CDR3 in DNA: TGCGCCAGCAGCTACAGGGGGCCGGGCACCGGGGAGCTGTTTTTT.

V is TRBV19 and J is TRBJ2-5; TRBD2 matches at 8 bases. The assigned J gene may be wrong: the sequence end matches TRBJ2-7 better. This CDR3 comprises 16 residues. The germline CDR1 and CDR2 sequences are LNHDA and SQIVND (reference sequence). CDR3 bases: TGTGCCAGTAGTATGGCTTTCACTAGCGGCCTCTACGAGCAGTACTTC. Protein sequence: CASSMAFTSGLYEQYF.

In this sample, this clone turned up a few times. The genes are TRBV5-1 and TRBJ1-1; a possible D gene is TRBD1 (5 bases). V dropped 2 bases and J dropped 1 base, with 12 bases sitting between them. In germline, CDR1 is SGHRS, CDR2 YFSETQ. The CDR3 totals 15 residues. CDR3 loop: CASSLAGTKNTEAFF. The CDR3 bases are TGCGCCAGCAGCTTAGCCGGGACTAAGAACACTGAAGCTTTCTTT. Filled out from reference TRBV5-1 and TRBJ1-1, the complete variable domain reads KAGVTQTPRYLIKTRGQQVTLSCSPISGHRSVSWYQQTPGQGLQFLFEYFSETQRNKGNFPGRFSGRQFSNSRSEMNVSTLELGDSALYLCASSLAGTKNTEAFFGQGTRLTVV.

This clone was detected once. The chain joins TRBV6-4 to TRBJ2-2, with D maybe TRBD1 (6 bases). This CDR3 has 15 amino acids. Germline assignment: CDR1 MRHNA and CDR2 SNTAGT. V was trimmed by 4 bases and J by 0 bases, leaving 9 bases between them. As DNA, the CDR3 is TGTGCCAGCAGTGTTTGGGGGCCGAACACCGGGGAGCTGTTTTTT. Translating gives CASSVWGPNTGELFF.

The J gene is TRBJ2-1, the V gene TRBV27, with a weak D call TRBD2 (6 bases). The CDR3 runs to 16 residues. The germline CDR1 and CDR2 sequences are MNHEY and SMNVEV (reference sequence). The V and J ends lost 3 bases and 9 bases respectively, with 21 bases between them. The chain's CDR3 is CASSLSVAVVESEQFF. DNA of the CDR3: TGTGCCAGCAGTTTGTCAGTAGCGGTGGTCGAAAGTGAGCAGTTCTTC.

A word on this clone: The same CDR3 is also encoded by other DNA sequences in this sample. CDR3 coding DNA: TGTGCCAGCAGCCCGGGACTAGCCGGCTACGAGCAGTACTTC. Protein: CASSPGLAGYEQYF. The chain is built from TRBV6-5 and TRBJ2-7; 9 bases are a match to TRBD2. This CDR3 contains 14 residues. Germline CDR1 is MNHEY and CDR2 is SVGAGI. V lost 6 bases, J lost 3 bases, and 6 bases stayed unmatched.

The rearrangement links TRBV2 to TRBJ2-5, with D perhaps matching TRBD1 (5 bases). Matching the DNA end better, TRBJ2-7 makes the J call doubtful. Germline-derived CDR1 and CDR2 are SNHLY and FYNNEI. The CDR3 is 14 amino acids. The CDR3 DNA reads as TGTGCCAGCAAGTGGCAGGACAAAAGCTACGAGCAGTACTTC. Its translation is CASKWQDKSYEQYF.

The chain is built from TRBV6-6 and TRBJ1-1; 7 bases are a match to TRBD1. V lost 5 bases, J lost 5 bases, and 5 bases stayed unmatched. Germline CDR1 reads MNHNY; CDR2 reads SVGAGI (reference sequence). This CDR3 region has 13 residues. CDR3: CASSRQGITEAFF. The CDR3 coding sequence is TGTGCCAGCAGTAGACAGGGTATAACTGAAGCTTTCTTT.